The source of this T cell receptor (beta chain) is a study of cytotoxic CD8 clonotypes in ibrutinib-treated CLL. Study details: Of the patients, eleven to twelve were relapsed/refractory, about 15 treatment-naive and under 18 IGHV unmutated. Findings and caveats of the study: There were few public clonotypes, and on treatment they contracted or stayed stable.

This clone was observed a handful of times. The antigen remains undetermined. Here immunoSEQ multiplex PCR was the method, and the copy in TCRdb shows in-frame clones only, minus some. The data hold 35,000 to 45,000 clones, with roughly 69% observed a single time. The CDR3 is 13 residues long. The ends lost 8 bases at V and 3 bases at J; junction bases unmatched: 10. The germline V gene has CDR1 GTSNPN and CDR2 SVGIG (reference sequence). The input for sequencing was PBMCs, taken after 12 months of ibrutinib treatment. The source is a human donor with chronic lymphocytic leukemia. The chain uses TRBV30 and TRBJ2-7; 7 nucleotides match TRBD2. As DNA, the CDR3 is TGTGCCCGGTCTGCGGGAGTGGGCTACGAGCAGTACTTC. It codes for CARSAGVGYEQYF.